This record concerns one T cell receptor (beta chain) sequence. Its target is unknown. This CDR3 has 13 residues. Germline V gives CDR1 SGHAT, CDR2 FQNNGV. Trimming took off 8 bases at V and 4 bases at J, with 14 bases between the two ends. The sample originates from a study of OX40 agonist ivuxolimab in advanced cancers. Study information: Cohort: 82.7% men, mean age about 60, aged about 23 to 79. Study observations and caveats: At 0.1 to 3.0 mg/kg and by week 6, clonal expansion occurred in CD4+ and CD8+ blood T cells. Which antigen the expanded peripheral T cells recognized is unknown.

The data were produced by immunoSEQ multiplex PCR, yet TCRdb's version contains in-frame clones alone and is incomplete. This table holds tens of thousands of clones, roughly 78% found once. Sampling of blood occurred at baseline, cycle 4 day 1, and cycle 7 day 1. This chain links TRBV11-2 with TRBJ1-1; D perhaps matches TRBD1 (5 bases). The source is an adult with an advanced solid tumor such as melanoma, head and neck, liver or kidney cancer. This sample comprised CD4+ or CD8+ T cells sorted from blood, obtained in a trial of the OX40 agonist ivuxolimab. The CDR3 DNA reads as TGTGCCAGCTCAGGGTTTATGAGCACTGAAGCTTTCTTT. As protein: CASSGFMSTEAFF.